The 27 T cell receptor beta chains given below trace back to one sample, sequenced in a study of T cell responses to AZD1222 COVID-19 vaccine. TCRdb keeps only in-frame clones here, not all; method: immunoSEQ multiplex PCR. This sample has 100,000 to 150,000 clones, with 88% found just once. This material consisted of peripheral blood, taken on day 0 of AZD1222 vaccination. The receptors shown here come from an adult in good health.

The chain couples TRBV2 to TRBJ1-1; possible D gene TRBD1, 5 bases. The germline V gene encodes CDR1 SNHLY and CDR2 FYNNEI. CDR3 length: 13 residues. With 3 bases removed from V and 6 bases from J, the gap between germline ends came to 11 bases. As DNA, the CDR3 is TGTGCCAGCAGTGAGGCAGGGTACCCTGAAGCTTTCTTT. Its protein is CASSEAGYPEAFF.

The chain joins TRBV30 to TRBJ1-2; no clear D gene. V shed 4 bases and J shed 7 bases, with 10 bases lying between them. Germline V gene sequence: CDR1 GTSNPN, CDR2 SVGIG (reference sequence). The CDR3 is 11 amino acids. The CDR3 here is CAWNDWSGYTF. The CDR3, as DNA: TGTGCCTGGAATGACTGGTCTGGCTACACCTTC.

As DNA, the CDR3 is TGTGCCAGCAGTCCCTCTATTAGCTATGGCTACACCTTC. Amino acids: CASSPSISYGYTF. The gene calls are TRBV12-3 or TRBV12-4 and TRBJ1-2; D not certain. Trimming cost V 5 bases and J 4 bases, with 11 bases left between them. The CDR3 loop spans 13 amino acids.

The chain links TRBV5-1 to TRBJ1-2; 7 bases match TRBD1. After removal of 1 base from V and 6 bases from J, the junction contained 9 bases not matched to a gene. Germline values: CDR1 SGHRS, CDR2 YFSETQ. The CDR3 extends over 15 amino acids. Written as DNA, the CDR3 is TGCGCCAGCAGCTTGCTGCCAGGGGGTGAGGATGGCTACACCTTC. Translation gives CASSLLPGGEDGYTF.

This chain connects TRBV18 to TRBJ1-3; D uncertain. From germline, CDR1 is KGHSH and CDR2 LQKENI. Deletions cut 3 bases from V and 2 bases from J, with 8 bases between. The CDR3 has 14 amino acids. The CDR3 sequence: CASSPDWTGNTIYF. The CDR3 DNA follows: TGTGCCAGCTCACCCGATTGGACTGGAAACACCATATATTTT.

The chain has TRBV9 and TRBJ2-5, with 12 bases fitting TRBD2. CDR3 size: 15 residues. Germline values: CDR1 SGDLS, CDR2 YYNGEE. V lost 2 bases and J lost 5; bases outside the gene matches: 4. Here the CDR3 DNA reads TGTGCCAGCAGCGTTGGACTAGCGGGGTGGGAGACCCAGTACTTC. Amino acids: CASSVGLAGWETQYF.

In this sample, this clone turned up a few times. The rearrangement links TRBV24-1 to TRBJ1-5; no definite D call. Germline V lookup: CDR1 KGHDR, CDR2 SFDVKD. V lost 1 base to trimming and J lost 2 bases, with 14 bases between them. The CDR3 length is 17 residues. The CDR3 is CATSDFIWGLGNQPQHF. CDR3 sequence (DNA): TGTGCCACCAGTGATTTTATCTGGGGTTTAGGCAATCAGCCCCAGCATTTT.

The chain is built from TRBV5-1 and TRBJ1-2; tentatively, D is TRBD1 (5 bases). CDR1 and CDR2 from the germline V gene are SGHRS and YFSETQ. Trimming cost V 4 bases and J 5 bases, with 21 bases left between them. The CDR3 contains 16 residues. The CDR3 nucleotides read TGCGCCAGCAGCCCCTTAAAAACCAGTGAGGGGTATGGCTACACCTTC. Protein: CASSPLKTSEGYGYTF. Drawing the rest from reference TRBV5-1 and TRBJ1-2, the complete variable domain is KAGVTQTPRYLIKTRGQQVTLSCSPISGHRSVSWYQQTPGQGLQFLFEYFSETQRNKGNFPGRFSGRQFSNSRSEMNVSTLELGDSALYLCASSPLKTSEGYGYTFGSGTRLTVV.

The CDR3 region is CASSNGLAGGNEQYF. CDR3 sequence (DNA): TGTGCCAGCAGCAATGGGCTAGCGGGAGGGAACGAGCAGTACTTC. The chain is built from TRBV21-1 and TRBJ2-7; no DNA check was done on the table's D call, TRBD2. TRBV21-1 is marked as a pseudogene. There are 15 residues in the CDR3.

The chain carries TRBV5-6 and TRBJ1-6; D is uncertain. V lost 0 bases and J 8 bases, leaving 3 bases between the germline ends. Germline-derived CDR1 and CDR2 are SGHDT and YYEEEE. The CDR3 has 12 amino acids. The CDR3: CASSLVDSPLHF. CDR3 nucleotides: TGTGCCAGCAGCTTGGTTGATTCACCCCTCCACTTT.

J is TRBJ2-1 and V is TRBV5-4, with D perhaps TRBD1 (6 bases). The CDR3 totals 14 residues. Trimming removed 4 bases at V and 6 bases at J, with 14 bases between. CDR1 and CDR2 from the germline V gene are SGHNT and YYREEE (reference sequence). The DNA for the CDR3 is TGTGCCAGCAGCGACCCGACAGGTTCCAATGAGCAGTTCTTC. Protein: CASSDPTGSNEQFF.

The rearrangement joins TRBV5-1 to TRBJ2-6; possibly TRBD2 for D (6 bases). V was pared by 4 bases and J by 1 base, with 18 bases between. The CDR3 consists of 18 residues. Germline CDR1 and CDR2: SGHRS and YFSETQ. Here the CDR3 DNA reads TGCGCCAGCAGCCCTGTGCACCCCGGGGGTTCTGGGGCCAACGTCCTGACTTTC. Its protein is CASSPVHPGGSGANVLTF.

The rearrangement joins TRBV19 to TRBJ2-2; possible D gene TRBD2, 6 bases. CDR1 LNHDA and CDR2 SQIVND come from the germline V gene (reference sequence). V lost 7 bases and J lost 2, with 17 bases in between. The CDR3 length is 16 residues. CDR3 sequence reads: CASMGGKAVNTGELFF. Written as DNA, the CDR3 is TGTGCCAGTATGGGGGGTAAGGCGGTCAACACCGGGGAGCTGTTTTTT.

This chain links TRBV11-3 with TRBJ2-7, with D possibly called TRBD1 or TRBD2 (5 bases each). Germline CDR1 and CDR2: SGHNT and YENEEA. The CDR3 loop spans 15 amino acids. Trimming pared 1 base from V and 0 bases from J, leaving 10 bases between. The DNA for the CDR3 is TGTGCCAGCAGCTTAGGAGGGGTAAGCTCCTACGAGCAGTACTTC. Its protein is CASSLGGVSSYEQYF.

The chain carries TRBV29-1 and TRBJ2-7; D not certain. The CDR3 contains 12 residues. Trimming shortened V by 2 bases and J by 0 bases, and 5 bases separated the two germline ends. Germline V gives CDR1 SQVTM, CDR2 ANQGSEA. CDR3 sequence reads: CSVELFSYEQYF. In nucleotides, the CDR3 is TGCAGCGTTGAACTATTCTCCTACGAGCAGTACTTC.

The chain carries TRBV6-6 and TRBJ2-5; a possible D gene is TRBD2 (6 bases). This CDR3 contains 13 residues. Germline V gene data show CDR1 as MNHNY and CDR2 as SVGAGI (reference sequence). Trimming removed 8 bases at V and 3 bases at J, with 13 bases between. This CDR3 reads CASEKGGEETQYF. DNA for the CDR3: TGTGCCAGCGAGAAGGGCGGGGAAGAGACCCAGTACTTC.

CDR3 loop: CAISESQGDSYTF. Written as DNA, the CDR3 is TGTGCCATCAGTGAGTCGCAGGGGGATAGCTACACCTTC. The chain is built from TRBV10-3 and TRBJ1-2, with TRBD1 identical over 7 bases. The CDR3 consists of 13 residues. Per germline, CDR1 ENHRY and CDR2 SYGVKD. After removal of 0 bases from V and 9 bases from J, the junction contained 4 bases not matched to a gene.

The chain carries TRBV5-1 and TRBJ2-1; 10 bases line up with TRBD2. The CDR3 has 16 amino acids. Germline CDR1 is SGHRS and CDR2 is YFSETQ. Losses at the gene ends were 5 bases for V and 7 bases for J; bases not matched to a gene: 12. CDR3 nucleotides: TGCGCCAGCAGTTACACTCTAGCGGGAGTTGCAAATGAGCAGTTCTTC. Its translation: CASSYTLAGVANEQFF. The full variable domain, its missing parts supplied by reference TRBV5-1 and TRBJ2-1, is KAGVTQTPRYLIKTRGQQVTLSCSPISGHRSVSWYQQTPGQGLQFLFEYFSETQRNKGNFPGRFSGRQFSNSRSEMNVSTLELGDSALYLCASSYTLAGVANEQFFGPGTRLTVL.

Only a few counts were recorded for this clone. Other nucleotide sequences from this sample produce the same CDR3. The chain combines TRBV6-6 with TRBJ1-2; D call uncertain. The CDR3 contains 13 residues. V was trimmed by 5 bases and J by 0 bases, leaving 7 bases between them. From germline, CDR1 is MNHNY and CDR2 SVGAGI (reference sequence). CDR3 in amino acids: CASSPGTNYGYTF. The CDR3 DNA follows: TGTGCCAGCAGTCCGGGAACTAACTATGGCTACACCTTC.

This clone came up once. V is TRBV14 and J is TRBJ1-4, with D unclear. This CDR3 is 15 amino acids long. Germline V lookup: CDR1 SGHDN, CDR2 FVKESK. Trimming left V 0 bases short and J 8 bases short, with 13 bases between. The CDR3 spells CASSQDGRVGEKLFF. The CDR3 DNA follows: TGTGCCAGCAGCCAAGACGGCCGGGTAGGGGAAAAACTGTTTTTT. The variable domain in full, completed from reference TRBV14 and TRBJ1-4, reads EAGVTQFPSHSVIEKGQTVTLRCDPISGHDNLYWYRRVMGKEIKFLLHFVKESKQDESGMPNNRFLAERTGGTYSTLKVQPAELEDSGVYFCASSQDGRVGEKLFFGSGTQLSVL.

The chain employs TRBV4-3 and TRBJ2-3, with TRBD2 matching 10 bases. This CDR3 has 19 amino acids. Trimming removed 4 bases from V and 5 bases from J; junction bases left unmatched: 18. Germline V gene sequence: CDR1 LGHNA, CDR2 YSLEER. Written as DNA, the CDR3 is TGCGCCAGCAGCCCCACCGACCCCCTAGCGGGGGCACTGGGAGATACGCAGTATTTT. This codes for CASSPTDPLAGALGDTQYF.

The sample holds a few counts of this clone. The rearrangement links TRBV10-1 to TRBJ2-7; tentatively, D is TRBD1 (6 bases). Germline CDR1 WNHNN, CDR2 SYGVQD (reference sequence). The CDR3 loop spans 20 amino acids. The V end lost 5 bases, the J end lost 5 bases, and 34 bases lay between the germline ends. The CDR3 is CASSKVPGHVPFPKFDEQYF. CDR3 in DNA: TGCGCCAGCAGTAAAGTCCCGGGACACGTTCCATTCCCCAAATTCGACGAGCAGTACTTC.

The rearrangement joins TRBV5-6 to TRBJ2-6; D might be TRBD1 or TRBD2, each matching 5 bases. The CDR3 is 18 amino acids. Germline-derived CDR1 and CDR2 are SGHDT and YYEEEE. V was pared by 4 bases and J by 0 bases, with 17 bases between. CDR3 amino acids: CASSGTGITLSGANVLTF. The DNA for the CDR3 is TGTGCCAGCAGCGGGACGGGGATTACCCTCTCTGGGGCCAACGTCCTGACTTTC.

The rearrangement joins TRBV28 to TRBJ2-5; 8 bases are a match to TRBD1. The germline CDR1 and CDR2 sequences are MDHEN and SYDVKM. J lost 4 bases, V lost 5 bases, and 6 bases had no gene match. The CDR3 loop spans 14 amino acids. CDR3 residues: CASSTGQGRETQYF. CDR3 coding DNA: TGTGCCAGCAGTACTGGACAGGGACGAGAGACCCAGTACTTC.

The count of this clone is one. This chain links TRBV29-1 with TRBJ1-5; unclear D gene. CDR1 SQVTM and CDR2 ANQGSEA come from the germline V gene. V shed 7 bases and J shed 1 base, with 11 bases lying between them. This CDR3 has 13 amino acids. The CDR3 DNA reads as TGCAGCGCCTCCGAGAGAAGCAATCAGCCCCAGCATTTT. Encoded protein: CSASERSNQPQHF. Filled out from reference TRBV29-1 and TRBJ1-5, the complete variable domain reads SAVISQKPSRDICQRGTSLTIQCQVDSQVTMMFWYRQQPGQSLTLIATANQGSEATYESGFVIDKFPISRPNLTFSTLTVSNMSPEDSSIYLCSASERSNQPQHFGDGTRLSIL.

This chain joins TRBV30 and TRBJ1-2; D uncertain. The CDR3 contains 11 residues. V lost 4 bases, J lost 4 bases, and 7 bases lay in between. The germline CDR1 and CDR2 sequences are GTSNPN and SVGIG (reference sequence). In nucleotides, the CDR3 is TGTGCCTGGAATCGTCCCTATGGCTACACCTTC. Translated: CAWNRPYGYTF.

The chain employs TRBV7-2 and TRBJ2-5; D may match TRBD1 or TRBD2 (5 bases each). This CDR3 is 16 amino acids long. Germline values: CDR1 SGHTA, CDR2 FQGNSA. Trimming left V 1 base short and J 1 base short, with 13 bases between. The DNA for the CDR3 is TGTGCCAGCAGCTTAGAATTTGGGACGCTCCAAGAGACCCAGTACTTC. It specifies CASSLEFGTLQETQYF. Full variable domain (missing parts from reference TRBV7-2 and TRBJ2-5): GAGVSQSPSNKVTEKGKDVELRCDPISGHTALYWYRQSLGQGLEFLIYFQGNSAPDKSGLPSDRFSAERTGGSVSTLTIQRTQQEDSAVYLCASSLEFGTLQETQYFGPGTRLLVL.